This T cell receptor (beta chain) was recorded in a study of T cell responses to AZD1222 COVID-19 vaccine (dated by TCRdb to the early 2020s). Regarding the research as a whole: TCR sequencing covered 233 trial participants: around 210 given two doses of AZD1222 and 26 given two doses of MenACWY control vaccine. Enrollment into the trials was organized by age into subgroups of 18-55, 56-69 and 70-plus years, and those subgroups contained about 150, 27 and 61 TCR-sequenced participants, respectively.

Findings and caveats that apply to the study as a whole: Participants were mostly white British, with more females than males. The authors suggested clonal diversity may have been underestimated. A significant rise in spike-specific TCR breadth and depth was observed after two AZD1222 doses relative to day 0 and relative to MenACWY recipients. Only five or six AZD1222 recipients were SARS-CoV-2 seropositive at baseline, limiting conclusions about previously exposed vaccinees. Because no samples from the day 14 peak response were available, repertoires could be characterized only after the peak T cell response. Nearly half of unique spike-specific TCRs reportedly recognized epitopes outside regions mutated in the B.1.351 and B.1.1.7 variants. CD4 TCRs associated with the vaccine covered the entire spike protein, and the dominant responses were in regions 160-218 and 743-854. The 56-69-year group was small, and its depth increase did not reach significance, likely because of low power.

Comment on this clone: There is no known antigen for this receptor. No base-level quality is on record; no much larger clone is a single base apart.

The CDR1 and CDR2 encoded by the germline V gene are SGHDT and YYEEEE. The CDR3 contains 15 residues, cysteine and phenylalanine counted. The only DNA kept is the CDR3, 45 bases in frame from the first base. V was cut back by 0 bases and J by 2 bases, leaving a gap of 11 bases between them. This sample's time point label indicates: about 28 days (+/-7) after the second vaccine dose. Because spike-specific TCR depth and breadth did not differ between the two schedules, AZD1222 recipients who got a second dose at roughly 4 weeks were pooled with those who got a second dose at roughly 12 weeks. Vaccinee samples came from UK trials COV001 and COV002, including a single-blind randomized controlled phase 2/3 trial of AZD1222 (ChAdOx1 nCoV-19) in healthy adults. For TCRbeta chain sequencing, PBMC samples from trial participants were taken at day 0 and at day 28 after the second dose. The CDR3 regions of human TCRbeta chains were analyzed by immunosequencing. On the authors' methods: Repertoire TCRs were matched against a reference library of SARS-CoV-2-specific TCRs generated with the MIRA antigen-specificity platform. Breadth was defined as the fraction of unique TCRs that were SARS-CoV-2-associated, and depth was defined as the fraction of total T cells that were SARS-CoV-2-associated. Using the MIRA data, each spike-specific TCR was assigned both to the spike region to which the TCR was reactive and to a CD4 or CD8 class. Log10-transformed breadth and depth values were compared by one-way ANOVA with Sidak's multiple comparisons tests. Entries here come from immuneACCESS through TCRdb and include only in-frame sequences with V and J called. Some clones fail to appear in such tables; in the studies checked, an unresolved V gene covers under half of the shortfall, and the cause of the remainder is unknown. V and J calls and clone size are those listed in that table; D and trimming were worked out from the DNA. The sample table records 150,000 to 200,000 clones; about 90% of these occur just once. Clones ranked in the top ten supply 1% to 1.5% of the sample.

The rearrangement combines TRBV5-6 with TRBJ1-2; the D gene is unclear. The sequences come from peripheral blood, collected 28 days after the second AZD1222 dose. The sequence was collected from an adult who received the AZD1222 COVID-19 vaccine. The DNA sequence is given as TGTGCCAGCAGCTTGGGGCAGCTAACCAACTATGGCTACACCTTC. Translated, it reads CASSLGQLTNYGYTF.